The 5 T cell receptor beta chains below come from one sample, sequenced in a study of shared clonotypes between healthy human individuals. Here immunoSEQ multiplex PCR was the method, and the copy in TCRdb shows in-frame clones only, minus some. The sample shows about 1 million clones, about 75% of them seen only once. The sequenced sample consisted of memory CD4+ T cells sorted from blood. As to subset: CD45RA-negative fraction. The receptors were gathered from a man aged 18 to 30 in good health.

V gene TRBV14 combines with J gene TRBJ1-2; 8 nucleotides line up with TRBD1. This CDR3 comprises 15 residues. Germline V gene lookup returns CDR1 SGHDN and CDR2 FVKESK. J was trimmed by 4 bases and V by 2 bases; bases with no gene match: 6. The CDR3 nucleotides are TGTGCCAGCAGCCAACCGGGACAGGCGGCCTATGGCTACACCTTC. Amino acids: CASSQPGQAAYGYTF.

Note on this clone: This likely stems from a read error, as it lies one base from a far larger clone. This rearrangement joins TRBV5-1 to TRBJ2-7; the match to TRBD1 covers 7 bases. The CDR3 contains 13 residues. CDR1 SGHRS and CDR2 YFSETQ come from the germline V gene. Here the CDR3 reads CASSLGQNYEQYF. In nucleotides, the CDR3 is TGTGCCAGCAGCTTGGGACAGAACTACGAGCAGTACTTC.

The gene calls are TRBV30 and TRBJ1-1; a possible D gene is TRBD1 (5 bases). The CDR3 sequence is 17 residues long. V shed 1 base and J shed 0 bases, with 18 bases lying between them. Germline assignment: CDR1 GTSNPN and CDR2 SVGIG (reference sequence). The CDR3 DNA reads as TGTGCCTGGAGTGGGCCCACTAGGGGTTCCATGAACACTGAAGCTTTCTTT. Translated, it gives CAWSGPTRGSMNTEAFF.

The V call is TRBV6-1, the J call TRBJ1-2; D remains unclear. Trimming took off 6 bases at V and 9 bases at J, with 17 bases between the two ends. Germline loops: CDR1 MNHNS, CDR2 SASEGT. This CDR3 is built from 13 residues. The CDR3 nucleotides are TGTGCCAGCAGGGAGTCCGGGGAGACGAGCTACACCTTC. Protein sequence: CASRESGETSYTF.

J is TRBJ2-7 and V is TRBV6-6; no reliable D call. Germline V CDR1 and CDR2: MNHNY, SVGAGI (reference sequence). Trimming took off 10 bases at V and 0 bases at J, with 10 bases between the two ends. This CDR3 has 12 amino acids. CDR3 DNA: TGTGCCACCTCAAAAAGCTCCTACGAGCAGTACTTC. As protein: CATSKSSYEQYF.